These T cell receptor beta chains were read from a single sample in a study of blood T cell repertoires in COVID-19. Produced via immunoSEQ multiplex PCR; TCRdb's table is partial and in-frame only. The top ten clones hold 6% to 6.5% of a sample with under 75,000 clones, 65% to 85% of them seen once. Sequencing was done on a sample of peripheral blood. These receptor sequences come from a human donor in a cohort sampled during active COVID-19. Each CDR3 is given with its conserved first and last residue. D genes are given only for firm matches. Size is omitted from some rows. Given values are once, few, many or a class for expanded clones.

CDR3aa,CDR3nt,j_gene,v_gene,abundance,d_gene
CASSEIPGGYTEAFF,TGTGCCAGCAGTGAAATCCCAGGGGGCTACACTGAAGCTTTCTTT,TRBJ1-1,TRBV6-1,.,TRBD1
CSARVIYGYTF,TGCAGTGCTAGAGTCATCTATGGCTACACCTTC,TRBJ1-2,TRBV20-1,once,.
CASSPPAQGVTEAFF,TGTGCCAGCTCACCACCCGCGCAGGGGGTGACTGAAGCTTTCTTT,TRBJ1-1,TRBV18,.,TRBD1
CASSPLMARELDEQFF,TGTGCCAGCAGCCCCCTGATGGCTAGGGAGTTGGATGAGCAGTTCTTC,TRBJ2-1,TRBV5-8,.,.
CASSQGTGRGYGYTF,TGTGCCAGCAGCCAAGGGACAGGGCGAGGGTATGGCTACACCTTC,TRBJ1-2,TRBV3-1/TRBV3-2,.,TRBD1
CASSLARGSYNSPLHF,TGTGCCAGCAGCTTAGCTCGGGGTTCCTATAATTCACCCCTCCACTTT,TRBJ1-6,TRBV7-9,.,.
CASNPTGPSYNEQFF,TGTGCCAGCAATCCCACAGGCCCTTCCTACAATGAGCAGTTCTTC,TRBJ2-1,TRBV2,.,.
CASSVLDRGNTEAFF,TGTGCCAGCAGCGTTCTAGACAGGGGCAACACTGAAGCTTTCTTT,TRBJ1-1,TRBV9,.,TRBD1
CASSNEQGFSYNSPLHF,TGTGCCAGCAGTAATGAACAGGGATTCTCCTATAATTCACCCCTCCACTTT,TRBJ1-6,TRBV2,.,.
CASSEFHSTGPYNEQFF,TGTGCCAGCAGTGAATTCCATTCGACAGGGCCCTACAATGAGCAGTTCTTC,TRBJ2-1,TRBV6-1,once,TRBD1
CASSLDPSQETQYF,TGCGCCAGCAGCTTGGACCCGAGCCAAGAGACCCAGTACTTC,TRBJ2-5,TRBV5-1,.,.
CASSLTPSSNQPQHF,TGTGCCAGCAGCCTTACACCGTCTAGCAATCAGCCCCAGCATTTT,TRBJ1-5,TRBV5-5,.,.
CASSQESSGGAIAGELFF,TGCGCCAGCAGTCAAGAATCTAGCGGGGGGGCGATCGCCGGGGAGCTGTTTTTT,TRBJ2-2,TRBV23-1,.,TRBD2
CAILPDRFSSPTEAFF,TGTGCCATCCTCCCGGACAGATTCAGCTCGCCCACTGAAGCTTTCTTT,TRBJ1-1,TRBV7-9,.,.
CSASDEVQGKGGYTF,TGCAGTGCTAGTGATGAGGTGCAGGGGAAGGGTGGCTACACCTTC,TRBJ1-2,TRBV20-1,.,.
CASVREGATGYTF,TGTGCCAGCGTACGCGAGGGCGCTACCGGCTACACCTTC,TRBJ1-2,TRBV12-3/TRBV12-4,.,.
CASSYWTGMNTEAFF,TGTGCCAGCAGTTACTGGACAGGAATGAACACTGAAGCTTTCTTT,TRBJ1-1,TRBV6-6,.,TRBD1
CASSSTGTEAFF,TGTGCCAGCAGCTCGACAGGAACTGAAGCTTTCTTT,TRBJ1-1,TRBV3-1/TRBV3-2,few,.
CSAYLETQYF,TGCAGTGCTTATCTCGAGACCCAGTACTTC,TRBJ2-5,TRBV20-1,.,.
CASRSGIYTGELFF,TGCGCCAGCCGTTCAGGGATTTACACCGGGGAGCTGTTTTTT,TRBJ2-2,TRBV5-1,.,.
CASSLDGGRANTGELFF,TGTGCCAGCAGCCTAGACGGCGGGAGGGCGAACACCGGGGAGCTGTTTTTT,TRBJ2-2,TRBV5-5,.,TRBD2
CASILESSYNEQFF,TGTGCCAGCATATTGGAGAGCTCCTACAATGAGCAGTTCTTC,TRBJ2-1,TRBV2,.,.
CSVEGAGGETQYF,TGCAGCGTTGAGGGAGCAGGAGGGGAGACCCAGTACTTC,TRBJ2-5,TRBV29-1,once,.
CASSFGRPGGYTF,TGTGCCAGCAGCTTTGGCAGGCCGGGAGGCTACACCTTC,TRBJ1-2,TRBV7-3,few,.
CASSLGLISTGELFF,TGTGCCAGCAGTTTAGGACTGATAAGCACCGGGGAGCTGTTTTTT,TRBJ2-2,TRBV6-5,.,.
CASSFGLAGGHRFTGELFF,TGTGCCAGCAGCTTCGGACTAGCGGGGGGGCATAGATTCACCGGGGAGCTGTTTTTT,TRBJ2-2,TRBV7-2,few,TRBD2
CASSRPDNRQYF,TGTGCCAGCAGTCGCCCGGACAATCGGCAGTACTTC,TRBJ2-7,TRBV6-5,.,.
CASSLASGRVETQYF,TGTGCCAGCAGCTTAGCTAGCGGGAGAGTGGAGACCCAGTACTTC,TRBJ2-5,TRBV11-1,.,TRBD2
CASGRSTGGIDTQYF,TGTGCCAGCGGGCGTTCGACAGGGGGCATAGATACGCAGTATTTT,TRBJ2-3,TRBV6-5,.,TRBD1
CASSLEGQNNQETQYF,TGTGCCAGCAGCTTAGAGGGACAGAATAACCAAGAGACCCAGTACTTC,TRBJ2-5,TRBV7-9,.,TRBD1
CATSRDLELLSTEAFF,TGTGCCACCAGCAGAGATCTAGAGTTGTTGAGCACTGAAGCTTTCTTT,TRBJ1-1,TRBV15,once,.